This T cell receptor (beta chain) stems from a study of response to subunit inactivated influenza vaccine. Study observations and caveats: There was a suggestion from the authors that each seasonal influenza vaccination recruits few new T cells.

CDR1 SNHLY and CDR2 FYNNEI come from the germline V gene. Trimming left V 0 bases short and J 4 bases short, with 16 bases between. This CDR3 has 16 residues. TCRdb reanalysed the RT-PCR reads using MiXCR and keeps one entry per CDR3 protein. The sample lists about 570,000 distinct CDR3 sequences, approximately 12% occurring once. To note about this clonotype: Its antigen is currently unknown.

The chain links TRBV2 to TRBJ2-7; D tentatively fits TRBD1 or TRBD2 (5 bases each). The source was PBMCs from blood, collected on the day of vaccination. The clonotype was recovered from a man aged 45 to 65 who received an inactivated influenza vaccine. CDR3 in amino acids: CASSEAGRTLGYEQYF. Written as DNA, the CDR3 is TGTGCCAGCAGTGAAGCGGGGCGGACACTAGGTTACGAGCAGTACTTC.